This T cell receptor beta chain was captured by sequencing in a study of blood T cell repertoires in COVID-19. Study information: The origin of the acute and convalescent COVID-19 samples was the United States, Italy and Spain. The cDNA or gDNA used as material had been derived from T cells, B-cell-depleted T cells, or PBMCs.

This clone has just a few counts. Measured with immunoSEQ multiplex PCR; TCRdb has only the in-frame clones, and not every one. The profile shows 75,000 to 100,000 clones, almost 85% of them singletons. This CDR3 has 14 amino acids. The germline V gene encodes CDR1 WNHNN and CDR2 SYGVQD (reference sequence). V was pared by 4 bases and J by 2 bases, with 5 bases of the junction left unmatched. The sequence was collected from a man in his fifties with active or convalescent COVID-19. Input material: peripheral blood. The J gene is TRBJ2-7, the V gene TRBV10-1; 7 positions agree with TRBD1. The CDR3 DNA reads TGCGCCAGCAGTGCCGGACAGGACCCCTACGAGCAGTACTTC. Translated: CASSAGQDPYEQYF.